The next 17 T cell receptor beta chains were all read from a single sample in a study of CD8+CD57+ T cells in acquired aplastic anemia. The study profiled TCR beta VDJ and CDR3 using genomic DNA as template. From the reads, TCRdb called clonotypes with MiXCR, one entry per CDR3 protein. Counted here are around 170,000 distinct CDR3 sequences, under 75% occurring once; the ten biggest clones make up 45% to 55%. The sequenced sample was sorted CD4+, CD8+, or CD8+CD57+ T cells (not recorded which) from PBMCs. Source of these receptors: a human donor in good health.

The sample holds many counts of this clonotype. CDR3 sequence: CASGLASLAGNEQFF. In nucleotides, the CDR3 is TGTGCTAGTGGTTTGGCAAGTCTAGCGGGCAATGAGCAGTTCTTC. The V gene is TRBV12-5, the J gene TRBJ2-1; TRBD2 agrees at 8 bases. V was pared by 1 base and J by 6 bases, with 5 bases of the junction left unmatched. This CDR3 comprises 15 residues. CDR1 and CDR2 (germline): LGHNT, FRNRAP.

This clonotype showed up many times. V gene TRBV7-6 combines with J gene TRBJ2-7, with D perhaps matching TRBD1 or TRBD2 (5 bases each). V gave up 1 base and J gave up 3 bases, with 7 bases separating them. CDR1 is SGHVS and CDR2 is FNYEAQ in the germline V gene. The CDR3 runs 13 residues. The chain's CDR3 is CASSLGGYYEQYF. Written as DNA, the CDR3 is TGTGCCAGCAGCTTAGGGGGGTACTACGAGCAGTACTTC.

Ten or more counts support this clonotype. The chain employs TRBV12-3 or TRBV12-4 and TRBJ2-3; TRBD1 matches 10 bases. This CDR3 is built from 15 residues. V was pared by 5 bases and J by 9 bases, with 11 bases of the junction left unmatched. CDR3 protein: CASSPPVGTGDTQYF. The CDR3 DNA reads TGTGCCAGCAGTCCGCCAGTCGGGACAGGGGACACGCAGTATTTT.

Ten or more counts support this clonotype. CDR3 in DNA: TGTGCCAGCACGCTAGCGGGGGAGGGCTACGAGCAGTACTTC. Protein sequence: CASTLAGEGYEQYF. This sequence joins TRBV2 and TRBJ2-7; 10 bases are a match to TRBD2. V lost 7 bases to trimming and J lost 3 bases; unmatched junction nucleotides: 6. Germline values: CDR1 SNHLY, CDR2 FYNNEI. CDR3 size: 14 residues.

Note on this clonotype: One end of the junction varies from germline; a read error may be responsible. The CDR3 loop reads CASSYVAASYNEQFF. DNA for the CDR3: TGTGCCAGCAGTTACGTGGCAGCCTCCTACAATGAGCAGTTCTTC. The rearrangement uses TRBV10-3 and TRBJ2-1, with D unclear. This CDR3 has 15 amino acids. The germline V gene has CDR1 ENHRY and CDR2 SYGVKD.

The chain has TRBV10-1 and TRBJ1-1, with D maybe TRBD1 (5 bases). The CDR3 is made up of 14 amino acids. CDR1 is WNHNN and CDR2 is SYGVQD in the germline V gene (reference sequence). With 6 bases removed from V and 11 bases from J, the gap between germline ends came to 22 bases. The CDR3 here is CASSSADTPGYAFF. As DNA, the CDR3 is TGCGCCAGCAGCTCCGCGGACACCCCGGGGTACGCTTTCTTT.

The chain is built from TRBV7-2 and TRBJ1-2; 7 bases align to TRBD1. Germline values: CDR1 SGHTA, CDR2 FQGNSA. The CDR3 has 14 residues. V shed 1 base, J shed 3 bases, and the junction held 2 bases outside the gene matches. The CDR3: CASSLEGAYYGYTF. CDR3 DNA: TGTGCCAGCAGCTTAGAGGGGGCCTACTATGGCTACACCTTC.

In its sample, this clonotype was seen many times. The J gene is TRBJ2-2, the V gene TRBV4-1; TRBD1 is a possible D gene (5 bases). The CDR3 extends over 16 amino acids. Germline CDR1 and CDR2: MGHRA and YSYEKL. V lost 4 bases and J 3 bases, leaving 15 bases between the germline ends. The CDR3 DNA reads TGCGCCAGCAGCCCTACCCAGGGTGCGCACACCGGGGAGCTGTTTTTT. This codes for CASSPTQGAHTGELFF.

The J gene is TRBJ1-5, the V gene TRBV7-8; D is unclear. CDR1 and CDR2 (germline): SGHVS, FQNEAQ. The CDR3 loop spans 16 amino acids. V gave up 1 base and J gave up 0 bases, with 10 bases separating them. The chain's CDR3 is CASSLVAGVSNQPQHF. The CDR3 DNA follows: TGTGCCAGCAGCTTAGTGGCCGGGGTTAGCAATCAGCCCCAGCATTTT.

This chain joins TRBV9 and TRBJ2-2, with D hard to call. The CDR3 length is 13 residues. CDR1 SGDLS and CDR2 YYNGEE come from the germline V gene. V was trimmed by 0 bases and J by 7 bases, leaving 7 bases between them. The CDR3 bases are TGTGCCAGCAGCGTAGGGACCGGCGGGGAGCTGTTTTTT. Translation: CASSVGTGGELFF.

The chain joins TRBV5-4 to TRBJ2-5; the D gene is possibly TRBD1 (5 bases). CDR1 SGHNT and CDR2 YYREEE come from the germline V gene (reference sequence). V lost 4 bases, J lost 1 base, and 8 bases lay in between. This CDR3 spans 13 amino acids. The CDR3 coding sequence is TGTGCCAGCAGCAAACAGGTCCAAGAGACCCAGTACTTC. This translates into CASSKQVQETQYF.

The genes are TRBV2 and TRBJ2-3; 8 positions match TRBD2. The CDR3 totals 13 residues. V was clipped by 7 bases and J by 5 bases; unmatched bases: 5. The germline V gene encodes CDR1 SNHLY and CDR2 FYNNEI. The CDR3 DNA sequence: TGTGCCAGCATAAACCGGGGGGGAGATACGCAGTATTTT. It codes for CASINRGGDTQYF.

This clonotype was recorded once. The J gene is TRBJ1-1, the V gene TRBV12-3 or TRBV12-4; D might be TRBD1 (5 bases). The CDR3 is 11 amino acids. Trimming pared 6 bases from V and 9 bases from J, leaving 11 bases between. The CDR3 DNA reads TGTGCCAGCAGGCTAGACAGCCAAGCTTTCTTT. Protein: CASRLDSQAFF.

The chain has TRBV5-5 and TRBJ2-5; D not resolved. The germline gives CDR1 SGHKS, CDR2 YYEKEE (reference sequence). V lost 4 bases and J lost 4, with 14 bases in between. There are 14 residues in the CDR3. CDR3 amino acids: CASSGSAHGETQYF. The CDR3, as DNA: TGTGCCAGCAGCGGGTCGGCCCACGGAGAGACCCAGTACTTC.

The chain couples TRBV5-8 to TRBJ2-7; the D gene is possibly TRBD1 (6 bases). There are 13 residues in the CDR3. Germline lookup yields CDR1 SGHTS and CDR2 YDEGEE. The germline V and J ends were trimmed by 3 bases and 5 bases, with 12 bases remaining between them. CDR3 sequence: CASSSQGGNEQYF. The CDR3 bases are TGTGCCAGCAGCTCACAGGGTGGCAACGAGCAGTACTTC.

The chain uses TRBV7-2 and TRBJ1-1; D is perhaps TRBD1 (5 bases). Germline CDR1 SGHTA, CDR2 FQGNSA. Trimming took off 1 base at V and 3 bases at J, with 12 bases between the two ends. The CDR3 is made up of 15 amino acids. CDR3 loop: CASSLVAGWYTEAFF. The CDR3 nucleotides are TGTGCCAGCAGCTTAGTAGCAGGGTGGTACACTGAAGCTTTCTTT.

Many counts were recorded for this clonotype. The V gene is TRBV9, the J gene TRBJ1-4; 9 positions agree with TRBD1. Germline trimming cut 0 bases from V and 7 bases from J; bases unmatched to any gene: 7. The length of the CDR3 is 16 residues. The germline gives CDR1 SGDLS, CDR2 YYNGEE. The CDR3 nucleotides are TGTGCCAGCAGCGTAGAAACGGGACAGGGTGGTGAAAAACTGTTTTTT. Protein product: CASSVETGQGGEKLFF. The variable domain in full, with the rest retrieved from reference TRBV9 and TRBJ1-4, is DSGVTQTPKHLITATGQRVTLRCSPRSGDLSVYWYQQSLDQGLQFLIQYYNGEERAKGNILERFSAQQFPDLHSELNLSSLELGDSALYFCASSVETGQGGEKLFFGSGTQLSVL.